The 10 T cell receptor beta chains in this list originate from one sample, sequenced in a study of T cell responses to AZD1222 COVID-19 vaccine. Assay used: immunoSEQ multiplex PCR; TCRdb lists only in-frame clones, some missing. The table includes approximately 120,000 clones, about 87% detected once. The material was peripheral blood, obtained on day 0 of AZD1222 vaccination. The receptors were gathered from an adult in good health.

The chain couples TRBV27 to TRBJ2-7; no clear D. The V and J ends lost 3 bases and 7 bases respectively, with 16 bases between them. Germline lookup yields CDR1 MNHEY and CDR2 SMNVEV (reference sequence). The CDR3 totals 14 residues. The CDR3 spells CASSLYPKVGEQYF. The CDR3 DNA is TGTGCCAGCAGTTTGTACCCAAAGGTGGGAGAGCAGTACTTC.

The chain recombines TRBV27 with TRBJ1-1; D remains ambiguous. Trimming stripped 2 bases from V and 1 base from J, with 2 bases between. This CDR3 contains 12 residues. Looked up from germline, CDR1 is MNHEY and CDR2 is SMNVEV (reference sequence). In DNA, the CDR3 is TGTGCCAGCAGTTTACCGAACACTGAAGCTTTCTTT. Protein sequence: CASSLPNTEAFF.

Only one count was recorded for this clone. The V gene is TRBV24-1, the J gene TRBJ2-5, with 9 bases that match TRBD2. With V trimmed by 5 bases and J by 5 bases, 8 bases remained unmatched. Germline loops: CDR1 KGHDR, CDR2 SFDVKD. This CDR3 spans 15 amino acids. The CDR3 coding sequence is TGTGCCACCAGTGGCAGCGGGGGGTACAGCGAGACCCAGTACTTC. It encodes CATSGSGGYSETQYF.

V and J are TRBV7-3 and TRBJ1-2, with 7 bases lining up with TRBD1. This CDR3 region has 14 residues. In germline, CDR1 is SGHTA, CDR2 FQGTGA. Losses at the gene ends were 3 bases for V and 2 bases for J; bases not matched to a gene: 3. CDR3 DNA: TGTGCCAGCAGCTTCAGACAGGGCAACTATGGCTACACCTTC. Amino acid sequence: CASSFRQGNYGYTF. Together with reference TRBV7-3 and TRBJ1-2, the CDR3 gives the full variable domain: GAGVSQTPSNKVTEKGKYVELRCDPISGHTALYWYRQSLGQGPEFLIYFQGTGAADDSGLPNDRFFAVRPEGSVSTLKIQRTERGDSAVYLCASSFRQGNYGYTFGSGTRLTVV.

The CDR3 here is CASSIGAGEQYF. The CDR3 DNA reads TGTGCCAGTAGTATAGGCGCGGGTGAGCAGTACTTC. V is TRBV19 and J is TRBJ2-7; D is perhaps TRBD2 (5 bases). Germline loops: CDR1 LNHDA, CDR2 SQIVND (reference sequence). This CDR3 is 12 amino acids long. Trimming left V 1 base short and J 7 bases short, with 8 bases between.

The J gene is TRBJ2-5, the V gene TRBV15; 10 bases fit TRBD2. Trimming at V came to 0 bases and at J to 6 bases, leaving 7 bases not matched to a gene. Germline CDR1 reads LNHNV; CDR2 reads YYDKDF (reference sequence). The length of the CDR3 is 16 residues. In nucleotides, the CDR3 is TGTGCCACCAGCAGAGATAGGGCTAGCGGGGGAAAGACCCAGTACTTC. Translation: CATSRDRASGGKTQYF.

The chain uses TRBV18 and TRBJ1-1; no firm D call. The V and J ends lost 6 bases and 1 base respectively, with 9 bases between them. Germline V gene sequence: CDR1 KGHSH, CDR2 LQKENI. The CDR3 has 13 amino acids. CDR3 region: CASSVTPNTEAFF. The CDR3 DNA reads TGTGCCAGCTCCGTGACACCGAACACTGAAGCTTTCTTT.

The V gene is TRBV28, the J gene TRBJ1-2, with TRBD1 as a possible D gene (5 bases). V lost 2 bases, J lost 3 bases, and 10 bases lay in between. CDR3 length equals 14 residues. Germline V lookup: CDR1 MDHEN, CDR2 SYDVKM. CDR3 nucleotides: TGTGCCAGCAGTTTAGGGGCTTCGGACTATGGCTACACCTTC. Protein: CASSLGASDYGYTF.

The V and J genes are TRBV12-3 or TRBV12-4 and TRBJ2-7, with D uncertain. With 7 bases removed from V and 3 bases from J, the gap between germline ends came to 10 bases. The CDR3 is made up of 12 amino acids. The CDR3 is CASIDEFYEQYF. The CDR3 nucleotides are TGTGCCAGCATCGATGAGTTCTACGAGCAGTACTTC.

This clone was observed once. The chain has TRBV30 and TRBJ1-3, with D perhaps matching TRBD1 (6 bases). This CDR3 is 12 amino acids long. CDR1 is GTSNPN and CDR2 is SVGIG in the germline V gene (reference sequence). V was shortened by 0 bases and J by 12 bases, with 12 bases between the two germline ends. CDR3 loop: CAWSVGPRGIYF. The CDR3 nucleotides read TGTGCCTGGAGTGTAGGGCCCAGGGGCATATATTTT.